This record concerns one TCR beta chain sequence. Its target is not known. This record comes from a study of early T cells in non-severe SARS-CoV-2 infection. Overall study context: Sequenced bulk RNA came from whole blood that was unsorted, and chains were unpaired. Study-level points and caveats: Database matching using VDJdb favored anti-spike CD8 responses, with private and CD4 specificities left missing.

The trim removed 1 base at V and 0 bases at J, leaving 9 bases unmatched. This CDR3 has 18 residues. Germline-derived CDR1 and CDR2 are SGHAT and FQNNGV. TCRdb re-analysed the 5' RACE reads in MiXCR, keeping a single row per CDR3 protein. The sample consists of 20,000 to 25,000 distinct CDR3 sequences, approximately 4.8% of them appearing once. The TCR sequence derives from an adult who was a healthcare worker with PCR-confirmed SARS-CoV-2 infection or an uninfected control (not recorded which). Specimen: whole blood. The rearrangement uses TRBV11-2 and TRBJ2-1; 7 bases align to TRBD2. The CDR3 DNA reads TGTGCCAGCAGCTTAGGCGCTAGCGGCTACCCCTCCTACAATGAGCAGTTCTTC. Amino acids: CASSLGASGYPSYNEQFF.